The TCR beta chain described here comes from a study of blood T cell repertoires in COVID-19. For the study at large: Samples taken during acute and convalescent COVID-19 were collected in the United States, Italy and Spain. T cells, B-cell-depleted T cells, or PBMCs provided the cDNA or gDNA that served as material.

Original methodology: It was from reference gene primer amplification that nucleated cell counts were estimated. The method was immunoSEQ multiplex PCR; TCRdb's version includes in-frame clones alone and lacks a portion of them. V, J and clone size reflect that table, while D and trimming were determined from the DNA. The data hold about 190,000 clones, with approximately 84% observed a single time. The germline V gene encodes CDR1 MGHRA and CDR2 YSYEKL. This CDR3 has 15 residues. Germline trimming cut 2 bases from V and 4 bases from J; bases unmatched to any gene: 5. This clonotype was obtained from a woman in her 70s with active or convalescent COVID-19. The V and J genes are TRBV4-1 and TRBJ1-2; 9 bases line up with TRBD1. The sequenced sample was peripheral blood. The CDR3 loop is CASSQRTGGSYGYTF. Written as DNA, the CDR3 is TGCGCCAGCAGCCAACGTACAGGGGGCAGCTATGGCTACACCTTC.